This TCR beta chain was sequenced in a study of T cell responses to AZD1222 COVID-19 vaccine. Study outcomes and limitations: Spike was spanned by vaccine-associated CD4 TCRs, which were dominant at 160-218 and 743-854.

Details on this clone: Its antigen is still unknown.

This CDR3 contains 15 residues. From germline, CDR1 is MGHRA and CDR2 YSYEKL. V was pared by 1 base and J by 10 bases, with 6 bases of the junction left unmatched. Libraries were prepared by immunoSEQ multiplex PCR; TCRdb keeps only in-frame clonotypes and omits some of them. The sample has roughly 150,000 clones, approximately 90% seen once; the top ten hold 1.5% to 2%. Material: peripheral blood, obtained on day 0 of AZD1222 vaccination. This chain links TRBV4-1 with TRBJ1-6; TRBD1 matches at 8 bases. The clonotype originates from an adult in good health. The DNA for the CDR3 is TGCGCCAGCAGCCAAGTGATCAGGGGGCCGTCACCCCTCCACTTT. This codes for CASSQVIRGPSPLHF.